The 27 T cell receptor beta chains below were found in one sample sequenced in a study of molecular identifiers for immune sequencing clone quantification. TCRdb passed the PCR reads through MiXCR, listing each CDR3 protein once. The table lists fewer than 350,000 distinct CDR3 sequences, about a fifth of them singletons. Sequencing was carried out using naive CD8+ T cells from blood, with Jurkat cell RNA spiked in. The sample's subset: FACS-sorted CD8+CD4-CCR7+CD45RA+ naive T cells. The source of these receptors is a human donor in good health. Some libraries in this study had Jurkat cell RNA spiked in.

This clonotype came up many times. This chain uses TRBV6-2 or TRBV6-3 with TRBJ2-1; a possible D gene is TRBD1 (5 bases). Germline CDR1 is MNHEY and CDR2 is SVGEGT. Trimming stripped 7 bases from V and 5 bases from J, with 21 bases between. The CDR3 sequence is 16 residues long. CDR3 DNA sequence: TGTGCCAGCACCCGATCGAGACAGAGCCCCAACAATGAGCAGTTCTTC. This codes for CASTRSRQSPNNEQFF.

CDR3 loop: CASSQVTGVTDTQYF. The CDR3 DNA sequence: TGTGCCAGCAGCCAAGTCACGGGAGTAACAGATACGCAGTATTTT. The chain links TRBV3-1 to TRBJ2-3, with a weak D call TRBD2 (6 bases). The CDR3 has 15 amino acids. CDR1 is LGHDT and CDR2 is YNNKEL in the germline V gene (reference sequence). V lost 1 base and J lost 3, with 11 bases in between.

Turning to this clonotype: A clone one base away is much larger, so this may be a read error. This sequence joins TRBV19 and TRBJ1-1, with D uncertain. V was clipped by 1 base and J by 2 bases, with 8 bases between them. CDR3 length: 14 residues. Germline V lookup: CDR1 LNHDA, CDR2 SQIVND (reference sequence). The CDR3 coding sequence is TGTGCCAGTAGTATAGGGATTTCCAACACTGAAGCTTTCTTT. Protein product: CASSIGISNTEAFF.

This clonotype has only a few counts. The chain's CDR3 is CASSYPGGAEQYF. The CDR3 DNA sequence: TGTGCCAGCAGTTACCCGGGAGGCGCGGAGCAGTACTTC. The genes are TRBV6-5 and TRBJ2-7, with 7 bases that match TRBD2. V lost 2 bases and J lost 7; bases outside the gene matches: 5. The CDR3 runs to 13 residues. CDR1 and CDR2 from the germline V gene are MNHEY and SVGAGI.

On this clonotype itself: This clone may be a read error of a much larger clone one base away. The V call is TRBV15, the J call TRBJ1-5; TRBD1 matches at 10 bases. The CDR3 loop spans 20 amino acids. From germline, CDR1 is LNHNV and CDR2 YYDKDF (reference sequence). The CDR3, as DNA: TGTGCCACCAGCGGAGAACCGAAGCCGACAGGGGGCATGGGCAATCAGCCCCAGCATTTT. Translation: CATSGEPKPTGGMGNQPQHF.

This clonotype was counted at least ten times. The genes are TRBV29-1 and TRBJ2-3; the D gene could be TRBD1 or TRBD2 (5 bases each). V dropped 8 bases and J dropped 8 bases, with 20 bases sitting between them. The CDR3 totals 13 residues. Germline V gene lookup returns CDR1 SQVTM and CDR2 ANQGSEA. CDR3 loop: CSSPAPAGTTQYF. DNA for the CDR3: TGCAGCTCGCCAGCTCCCGCCGGGACTACGCAGTATTTT.

This clonotype appeared many times. This sequence joins TRBV25-1 and TRBJ1-2, with D unclear. This CDR3 region has 14 residues. Between the trimmed V and J ends, which lost 4 bases and 0 bases, there was a span of 9 bases. CDR1 is MGHDK and CDR2 is SYGVNS in the germline V gene. CDR3 protein: CASSGTVANYGYTF. The CDR3, as DNA: TGTGCCAGCAGTGGAACCGTAGCTAACTATGGCTACACCTTC.

This clonotype was seen at least ten times. J is TRBJ2-5 and V is TRBV30; unclear D gene. With 3 bases removed from V and 10 bases from J, the gap between germline ends came to 15 bases. The CDR3 length is 12 residues. Germline V CDR1 and CDR2: GTSNPN, SVGIG (reference sequence). The CDR3 here is CAWSPVGWVQYF. CDR3 DNA: TGTGCCTGGAGCCCCGTAGGATGGGTCCAGTACTTC. The variable domain in full, with the rest retrieved from reference TRBV30 and TRBJ2-5, is SQTIHQWPATLVQPVGSPLSLECTVEGTSNPNLYWYRQAAGRGLQLLFYSVGIGQISSEVPQNLSASRPQDRQFILSSKKLLLSDSGFYLCAWSPVGWVQYFGPGTRLLVL.

There are a few counts of this clonotype. V gene TRBV7-9 combines with J gene TRBJ1-4; no clear D gene. The CDR3 loop spans 16 amino acids. The germline V and J ends were trimmed by 5 bases and 0 bases, with 13 bases remaining between them. The germline gives CDR1 SEHNR, CDR2 FQNEAQ (reference sequence). The CDR3 sequence: CASSEAHRATNEKLFF. The CDR3 DNA follows: TGTGCCAGCAGCGAGGCCCACCGGGCAACTAATGAAAAACTGTTTTTT. The full variable domain, with the rest looked up from reference TRBV7-9 and TRBJ1-4, is DTGVSQNPRHKITKRGQNVTFRCDPISEHNRLYWYRQTLGQGPEFLTYFQNEAQLEKSRLLSDRFSAERPKGSFSTLEIQRTEQGDSAMYLCASSEAHRATNEKLFFGSGTQLSVL.

This chain uses TRBV19 with TRBJ2-3; 7 bases align to TRBD1. Germline values: CDR1 LNHDA, CDR2 SQIVND (reference sequence). CDR3 length: 15 amino acids. The junction had 4 bases not matched to a gene; V was cut back by 3 bases and J by 1 base. CDR3 region: CASSMLGQGTDTQYF. CDR3 DNA: TGTGCCAGTAGTATGCTCGGACAGGGCACAGATACGCAGTATTTT.

To note about this clonotype: This CDR3 fails to terminate in the conserved phenylalanine or tryptophan, so it likely reflects a read error. V usage is TRBV12-3 or TRBV12-4 and J usage is TRBJ1-5; D is unclear. Deletions cut 3 bases from V and 6 bases from J, with 6 bases between. CDR3 length equals 12 residues. The CDR3 DNA sequence: TGTGCCAGCAGTTTTGTGGGTCAGCCCCAGCATCTT. It specifies CASSFVGQPQHL.

The chain employs TRBV29-1 and TRBJ2-2; D remains ambiguous. The germline V gene has CDR1 SQVTM and CDR2 ANQGSEA. The V and J ends lost 4 bases and 2 bases respectively, with 8 bases between them. The CDR3 is made up of 13 amino acids. CDR3 in DNA: TGCAGCGTTGGGGATACCAACACCGGGGAGCTGTTTTTT. As protein: CSVGDTNTGELFF.

V is TRBV6-2 or TRBV6-3 and J is TRBJ2-1, with TRBD1 matching 9 bases. V shed 3 bases and J 8 bases; nucleotides not matched to a gene: 2. From germline, CDR1 is MNHEY and CDR2 SVGEGT. This CDR3 comprises 13 residues. CDR3 nucleotide sequence: TGTGCCAGCAGTTATGGACAGGGGTATGAGCAGTTCTTC. This encodes CASSYGQGYEQFF.

This clonotype has a handful of counts. V gene TRBV7-9 combines with J gene TRBJ2-1; D is ambiguous. The CDR3 has 12 residues. Trimming stripped 2 bases from V and 14 bases from J, with 13 bases between. Looked up from germline, CDR1 is SEHNR and CDR2 is FQNEAQ (reference sequence). CDR3 sequence: CASSLSRPREFF. CDR3 DNA sequence: TGTGCCAGCAGCTTAAGTCGGCCACGGGAGTTCTTC.

This clonotype was counted at least ten times. The V gene is TRBV6-2 or TRBV6-3, the J gene TRBJ1-4; no firm D call. CDR1 and CDR2 (germline): MNHEY, SVGEGT. The CDR3 runs 13 residues. V lost 5 bases, J lost 5 bases, and 9 bases lay in between. DNA of the CDR3: TGTGCCAGCAGTATACCGGGAAATGAAAAACTGTTTTTT. It is translated as CASSIPGNEKLFF.

There are a few counts of this clonotype. The rearrangement uses TRBV29-1 and TRBJ2-2, with TRBD2 matching 14 bases. The V and J ends lost 4 bases and 7 bases, in that order; junction bases with no gene match: 11. CDR1 and CDR2 from the germline V gene are SQVTM and ANQGSEA. The CDR3 consists of 17 residues. The CDR3 DNA sequence: TGCAGCGTTGGGGCCGGGACTAGCGGGAGCTCGGGCGGGGAGCTGTTTTTT. This gives the protein CSVGAGTSGSSGGELFF.

There are many counts of this clonotype. The chain joins TRBV6-2 or TRBV6-3 to TRBJ2-7; 7 nucleotides align to TRBD2. J lost 5 bases, V lost 5 bases, and 9 bases had no gene match. This CDR3 has 14 amino acids. Germline values: CDR1 MNHEY, CDR2 SVGEGT. The CDR3 DNA sequence: TGTGCCAGCAGTCAAACTCGTGGGGGGGACGAGCAGTACTTC. It encodes CASSQTRGGDEQYF.

With regard to this clonotype: Since no conserved phenylalanine or tryptophan closes the CDR3, a read error is the likely cause. The chain couples TRBV28 to TRBJ2-3; weak D call: TRBD2 (5 bases). The CDR3 has 14 amino acids. V was shortened by 6 bases and J by 1 base, with 11 bases between the two germline ends. The germline CDR1 and CDR2 sequences are MDHEN and SYDVKM. CDR3 region: CASRSFGGTDTQYL. For the CDR3, the DNA is TGTGCCAGCAGGTCCTTCGGGGGCACAGATACGCAGTATTTG.

As to this clonotype: This clone may be a read error of a much larger clone one base away. The J gene is TRBJ1-2, the V gene TRBV20-1, with D perhaps matching TRBD1 (5 bases). Germline loops: CDR1 DFQATT, CDR2 SNEGSKA (reference sequence). CDR3 length: 13 amino acids. CDR3 nucleotide sequence: TGCAGTGCTGCGGGACGGATAAACTATGGCTACGCCTTC. It yields the protein CSAAGRINYGYAF.

The rearrangement joins TRBV27 to TRBJ2-3; no reliable D call. V was pared by 3 bases and J by 2 bases, with 6 bases between. Germline V gene data show CDR1 as MNHEY and CDR2 as SMNVEV (reference sequence). The CDR3 has 13 amino acids. CDR3 DNA sequence: TGTGCCAGCAGTTTGTGGGCCACAGATACGCAGTATTTT. Residues: CASSLWATDTQYF.

This clonotype has at least ten counts. The chain recombines TRBV30 with TRBJ1-1; possible D gene TRBD1, 6 bases. CDR1 and CDR2 (germline): GTSNPN, SVGIG (reference sequence). The CDR3 has 15 amino acids. V lost 0 bases, J lost 1 base, and 12 bases lay in between. The CDR3 coding sequence is TGTGCCTGGAGTGTACGAGTACAGGGGAACACTGAAGCTTTCTTT. Amino acid sequence: CAWSVRVQGNTEAFF.

This clonotype was observed many times. The V and J genes are TRBV30 and TRBJ2-2; D is unresolved. The germline V gene has CDR1 GTSNPN and CDR2 SVGIG (reference sequence). CDR3 size: 15 residues. V lost 4 bases and J 4 bases, leaving 16 bases between the germline ends. The DNA for the CDR3 is TGTGCCTGGATCTCCGTGGGCGTTGTCACCGGGGAGCTGTTTTTT. This gives the protein CAWISVGVVTGELFF.

Only a few counts were recorded for this clonotype. The CDR3 loop is CASSEIRGLANTEAFF. The CDR3 region has the DNA TGTGCCAGCAGTGAGATCAGGGGGCTTGCGAACACTGAAGCTTTCTTT. The V call is TRBV27, the J call TRBJ1-1; 8 bases agree with TRBD1. V was clipped by 5 bases and J by 1 base; unmatched bases: 9. The CDR3 extends over 16 amino acids. From germline, CDR1 is MNHEY and CDR2 SMNVEV (reference sequence).

Notes on this clonotype: Given a much more abundant clone one base away, this may be a read error. CDR3 sequence: CAGSQEFATETGELFF. For the CDR3, the DNA is TGCGCCGGCAGCCAAGAATTCGCGACTGAGACCGGGGAGCTGTTTTTT. This chain joins TRBV4-1 and TRBJ2-2, with D unresolved. The CDR3 totals 16 residues. Per germline, CDR1 MGHRA and CDR2 YSYEKL.

This clonotype has at least ten counts. The chain links TRBV30 to TRBJ1-2; 7 nucleotides align to TRBD1. The germline gives CDR1 GTSNPN, CDR2 SVGIG (reference sequence). V shed 4 bases and J 4 bases; nucleotides not matched to a gene: 12. The CDR3 loop spans 15 amino acids. The CDR3 loop reads CAWKITGQQLYGYTF. CDR3 coding DNA: TGTGCCTGGAAAATAACGGGACAGCAACTCTATGGCTACACCTTC.

This clonotype was recorded at least ten times. This chain joins TRBV12-3 or TRBV12-4 and TRBJ1-1, with 9 bases that match TRBD1. V gave up 5 bases and J gave up 5 bases; unmatched junction bases: 9. The CDR3 is 15 residues long. The DNA of the CDR3 is TGTGCCAGCAGTCATCCGGGACAGGGCCTTACTGAAGCTTTCTTT. Translated, it gives CASSHPGQGLTEAFF.

This clonotype was detected many times. The chain employs TRBV20-1 and TRBJ2-3; no firm D call. V lost 4 bases and J lost 0, with 20 bases in between. The CDR3 is 17 residues long. Per the germline V gene, CDR1 is DFQATT and CDR2 is SNEGSKA (reference sequence). DNA of the CDR3: TGCAGTGCTAACCCCTCCCTCGAACCAACCAGCACAGATACGCAGTATTTT. Its protein product is CSANPSLEPTSTDTQYF.